This TCR beta chain derives from a study of Graves' ophthalmopathy and Graves' hyperthyroidism. J lost 9 bases, V lost 3 bases, and 6 bases had no gene match. The CDR3 is made up of 14 amino acids. Researchers took RNA transcripts and amplified TCR beta CDR3 regions from them. Investigators did first-round RT-PCR with HTBI primers, then second-round multiplex PCR. MiXCR was run by TCRdb on the multiplex PCR reads, yielding one entry per CDR3 protein. The sample has hundreds of thousands of distinct CDR3 sequences, 20% to 25% seen once. The study recruited hyperthyroidism patients aged 18 to 65 who were newly diagnosed, under 2 months' duration. This clonotype has a count of ten or more.

The clonotype was recovered from a young woman with stable Graves' hyperthyroidism. This chain joins TRBV12-3 or TRBV12-4 and TRBJ2-4, with TRBD1 matching 9 bases. Sequencing input: peripheral blood. CDR3 sequence reads: CASSFTGGDAIQYF. The CDR3 DNA follows: TGTGCCAGCAGTTTTACAGGGGGCGACGCCATTCAGTACTTC.